This TCR beta chain was recorded in a study of OX40 agonist ivuxolimab in advanced cancers. Background on the study: Dosing consisted of intravenous ivuxolimab at 0.01 to 10 mg/kg every 2 weeks. Patients achieving partial responses numbered three: one hepatocellular carcinoma case and two cutaneous melanoma cases. Subjects had a mean age of about 61 years, with a range of about 23 to 79; almost 85% were male. Study-level findings and limits: There was clonal expansion of CD4+ and CD8+ blood T cells by week 6 at 0.1 to 3.0 mg/kg.

CDR1 and CDR2 (germline): MNHNY, SVGAGI (reference sequence). Trimming took 0 bases from V and 2 from J, leaving 8 bases between them. The CDR3 runs to 15 residues. Sequencing used immunoSEQ multiplex PCR; TCRdb keeps in-frame clones, though not all of them. The table records some 73,000 clones, approximately 86% of them present only once. To note about this clone: Its specificity is unknown.

Here the sequenced sample was CD4+ or CD8+ T cells sorted from blood, taken in a trial of the OX40 agonist ivuxolimab. This chain connects TRBV6-6 to TRBJ1-3; maybe TRBD1 (5 bases). The TCR originated in an adult with an advanced solid tumor such as melanoma, head and neck, liver or kidney cancer. CDR3 amino acids: CASSYSTETGNTIYF. The DNA of the CDR3 is TGTGCCAGCAGTTACTCGACAGAGACTGGAAACACCATATATTTT.